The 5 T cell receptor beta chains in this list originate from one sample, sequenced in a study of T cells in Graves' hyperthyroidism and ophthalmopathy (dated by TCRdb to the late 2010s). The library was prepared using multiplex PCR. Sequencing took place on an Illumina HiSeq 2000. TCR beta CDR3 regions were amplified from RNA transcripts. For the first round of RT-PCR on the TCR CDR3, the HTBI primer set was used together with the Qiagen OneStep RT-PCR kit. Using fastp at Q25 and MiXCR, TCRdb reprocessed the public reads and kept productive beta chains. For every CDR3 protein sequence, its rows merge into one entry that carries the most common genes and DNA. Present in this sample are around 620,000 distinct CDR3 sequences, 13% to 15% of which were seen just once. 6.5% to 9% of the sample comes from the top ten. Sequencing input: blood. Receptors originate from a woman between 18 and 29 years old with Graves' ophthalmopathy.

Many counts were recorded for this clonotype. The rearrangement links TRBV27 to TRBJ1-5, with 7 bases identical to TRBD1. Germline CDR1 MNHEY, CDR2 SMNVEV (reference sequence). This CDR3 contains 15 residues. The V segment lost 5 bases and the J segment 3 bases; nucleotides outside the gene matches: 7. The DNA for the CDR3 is TGTGCCAGCAGTCTGCAGGGGGTAATCAATCAGCCCCAGCATTTT. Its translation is CASSLQGVINQPQHF.

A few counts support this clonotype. The CDR3 reads CASSLGDYPPETQYF. The CDR3 nucleotides read TGCGCCAGCAGCTTGGGTGACTACCCGCCAGAGACCCAGTACTTC. The J gene is TRBJ2-5, the V gene TRBV5-1, with a tentative D call TRBD2 (5 bases). The V gene lost 0 bases and the J gene lost 4 bases, with 13 bases spanning the gap. Germline-derived CDR1 and CDR2 are SGHRS and YFSETQ. The CDR3 extends over 15 amino acids.

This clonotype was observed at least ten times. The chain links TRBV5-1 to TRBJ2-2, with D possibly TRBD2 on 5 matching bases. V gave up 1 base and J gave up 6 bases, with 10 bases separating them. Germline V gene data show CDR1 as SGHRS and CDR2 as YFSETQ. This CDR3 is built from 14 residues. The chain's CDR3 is CASSLSWGAGELFF. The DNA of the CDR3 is TGCGCCAGCAGCTTGTCATGGGGAGCCGGGGAGCTGTTTTTT.

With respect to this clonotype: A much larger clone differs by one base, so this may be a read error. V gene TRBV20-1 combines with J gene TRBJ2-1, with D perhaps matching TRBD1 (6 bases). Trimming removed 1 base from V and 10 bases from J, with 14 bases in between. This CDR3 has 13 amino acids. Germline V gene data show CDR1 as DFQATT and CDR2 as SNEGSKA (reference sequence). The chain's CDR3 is CSARGGHLPEQFF. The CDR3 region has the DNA TGCAGTGCTAGAGGGGGGCATCTTCCCGAGCAGTTCTTC.

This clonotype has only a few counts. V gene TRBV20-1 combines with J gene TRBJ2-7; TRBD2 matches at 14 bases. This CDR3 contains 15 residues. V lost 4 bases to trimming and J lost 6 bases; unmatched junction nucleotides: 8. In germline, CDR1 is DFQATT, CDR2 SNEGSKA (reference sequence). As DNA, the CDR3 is TGCAGTGCTACGGGACTAGCGGGAGTCAACGGCGAGCAGTACTTC. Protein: CSATGLAGVNGEQYF.